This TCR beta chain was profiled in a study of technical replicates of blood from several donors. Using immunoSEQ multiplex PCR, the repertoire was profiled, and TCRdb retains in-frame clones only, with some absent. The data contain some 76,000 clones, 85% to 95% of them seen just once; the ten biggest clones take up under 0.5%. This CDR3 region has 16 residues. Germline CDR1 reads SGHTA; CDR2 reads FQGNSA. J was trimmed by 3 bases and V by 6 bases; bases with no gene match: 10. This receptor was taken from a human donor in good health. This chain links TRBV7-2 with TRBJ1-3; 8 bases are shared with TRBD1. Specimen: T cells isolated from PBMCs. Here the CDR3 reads CASSWKTGDHGNTIYF. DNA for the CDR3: TGTGCCAGCAGTTGGAAGACAGGGGACCATGGAAACACCATATATTTT.